This T cell receptor (beta chain) was captured by sequencing in a study of vaccination effects on CD4 cells after COVID-19. Background on the study: Everyone in the study got two shots of either the BNT162b2 or mRNA-1273 vaccine.

As concerns this clone: The antigen remains unidentified.

V lost 0 bases to trimming and J lost 7 bases, with 6 bases between them. This CDR3 spans 12 amino acids. Germline CDR1 KGHSH, CDR2 LQKENI. CD4+ T cell isolation took place after 10 days of culture. Fresh IL-2-containing medium replaced half the medium on days 3 and 7. Study-wide results and limits: Clones induced by infection and by vaccine showed marked clonal contraction late after vaccination.

Clones were sequenced by immunoSEQ multiplex PCR, and TCRdb holds only the in-frame ones, with some missing. The repertoire includes around 26,000 clones, about 73% of them detected once, and approximately 11% sits in the top ten. The sequence derives from a human donor who received a COVID-19 vaccine. The material was CD4+ T cells from PBMCs cultured without peptide, obtained before COVID-19 vaccination. V and J are TRBV18 and TRBJ2-5; D is unresolved. CDR3 sequence reads: CASSPPVGTQYF. DNA of the CDR3: TGTGCCAGCTCACCACCGGTGGGGACCCAGTACTTC.